Listed below are T cell receptor beta chains from one sample, sequenced in a study of blood T cell repertoires in COVID-19. The method was immunoSEQ multiplex PCR; TCRdb's version includes in-frame clones alone and lacks a portion of them. Altogether approximately 130,000 clones are present, about four fifths being singletons, with the ten largest covering 5.9%. The sample was peripheral blood. These receptors were taken from an older man with active or convalescent COVID-19. Both conserved end residues are part of each CDR3. A D gene is named only where the DNA matches it firmly. Expanded clones get a size class; other rows say once, few or many, or leave the size out.

D	V	J	length	size	CDR3	DNA
TRBD2	TRBV30	TRBJ2-5	15	NA	CAWTKGTRTSETQYF	TGTGCCTGGACCAAAGGGACTAGGACTTCGGAGACCCAGTACTTC
TRBD1	TRBV19	TRBJ2-7	15	NA	CASRNRGQIVHEQYF	TGTGCCAGTAGGAACAGGGGGCAGATCGTCCACGAGCAGTACTTC
TRBD2	TRBV19	TRBJ2-7	12	NA	CASRAGHYEQYF	TGTGCCAGTAGAGCGGGGCACTACGAGCAGTACTTC
NA	TRBV7-2	TRBJ1-5	16	NA	CASSLVFSPSNQPQHF	TGTGCCAGCAGCTTAGTGTTCTCTCCTAGCAATCAGCCCCAGCATTTT
TRBD2	TRBV9	TRBJ2-3	16	once	CASSFSGGASSDTQYF	TGTGCCAGCAGCTTTAGCGGGGGGGCCAGTTCAGATACGCAGTATTTT
TRBD1	TRBV7-6	TRBJ2-2	16	NA	CASSKGQGLGTGELFF	TGTGCCAGCAGCAAGGGACAGGGGTTGGGCACCGGGGAGCTGTTTTTT
NA	TRBV7-9	TRBJ1-4	14	NA	CASSLGGRNEKLFF	TGTGCCAGCAGCTTAGGGGGGCGTAATGAAAAACTGTTTTTT
NA	TRBV29-1	TRBJ2-3	12	NA	CSVESLAPEQYF	TGCAGCGTTGAATCCCTCGCGCCCGAGCAGTATTTT
NA	TRBV28	TRBJ2-4	16	NA	CASIERKGLAKNIQYF	TGTGCCAGCATTGAACGTAAGGGGCTAGCCAAAAACATTCAGTACTTC
TRBD1	TRBV7-2	TRBJ1-1	17	NA	CASSLRTGQGLVTEAFF	TGTGCCAGCAGCTTAAGAACGGGACAGGGTTTGGTCACTGAAGCTTTCTTT
TRBD2	TRBV6-2/TRBV6-3	TRBJ2-2	16	NA	CASSPRLAGGTGELFF	TGTGCCAGCAGTCCCCGACTAGCGGGGGGCACCGGGGAGCTGTTTTTT
TRBD2	TRBV30	TRBJ2-2	16	NA	CAWSGLAGQNTGELFF	TGTGCCTGGAGTGGACTAGCGGGCCAGAACACCGGGGAGCTGTTTTTT
NA	TRBV7-6	TRBJ2-7	15	NA	CASSFSAGVGYEQYF	TGTGCCAGCAGCTTTTCGGCAGGGGTAGGGTACGAGCAGTACTTC
TRBD1	TRBV11-3	TRBJ2-7	15	NA	CASSLEGTGPYEQYF	TGTGCCAGCAGCTTAGAAGGGACAGGACCCTACGAGCAGTACTTC
NA	TRBV4-3	TRBJ2-2	16	many	CASSQDKASWSGELFF	TGCGCCAGCAGCCAAGATAAGGCTAGCTGGTCCGGGGAGCTGTTTTTT
TRBD1	TRBV28	TRBJ1-2	12	NA	CASRPGGRGYTF	TGTGCCAGCAGGCCAGGGGGCAGGGGCTACACCTTC
NA	TRBV7-7	TRBJ2-7	15	few	CASSPAGGSSYEQYF	TGTGCCAGCAGCCCGGCCGGGGGTAGCTCCTACGAGCAGTACTTC
TRBD1	TRBV7-3	TRBJ2-7	16	NA	CASSSFDRTGEGEQYF	TGTGCCAGCAGCTCCTTTGACAGGACAGGGGAAGGCGAGCAGTACTTC
TRBD1	TRBV2	TRBJ2-7	14	NA	CASSESRGKDEQYF	TGTGCCAGCAGTGAGAGCAGGGGGAAGGACGAGCAGTACTTC
NA	TRBV10-2	TRBJ2-7	15	few	CASSEVFDGDYEQYF	TGCGCCAGCAGTGAAGTGTTTGACGGAGACTACGAGCAGTACTTC
NA	TRBV5-8	TRBJ2-6	17	NA	CASSLDRSSSGANVLTF	TGTGCCAGCAGCTTGGACAGGTCCAGCTCTGGGGCCAACGTCCTGACTTTC
NA	TRBV5-5	TRBJ2-1	16	NA	CASSLAWTVPDNEQFF	TGTGCCAGCAGCTTGGCCTGGACAGTTCCCGACAATGAGCAGTTCTTC
NA	TRBV29-1	TRBJ1-4	13	NA	CSVLTATNEKLFF	TGCAGCGTTTTGACTGCAACTAATGAAAAACTGTTTTTT
TRBD1	TRBV7-2	TRBJ2-3	16	NA	CASSPDRGPSTDTQYF	TGTGCCAGCAGCCCAGACAGGGGGCCGAGCACAGATACGCAGTATTTT
NA	TRBV7-3	TRBJ2-5	15	NA	CASSLAGTPQETQYF	TGTGCCAGCAGCTTAGCGGGGACCCCACAAGAGACCCAGTACTTC
NA	TRBV5-1	TRBJ2-5	12	NA	CASSLQQETQYF	TGCGCCAGCAGCTTACAGCAAGAGACCCAGTACTTC
NA	TRBV7-2	TRBJ1-2	15	NA	CASSAQQGLVYGYTF	TGTGCCAGCAGCGCCCAACAGGGTTTAGTCTATGGCTACACCTTC
NA	TRBV6-6	TRBJ1-2	15	NA	CASSYSLAAGVGYTF	TGTGCCAGCAGTTACTCCTTGGCCGCGGGAGTTGGCTACACCTTC
NA	TRBV19	TRBJ1-5	14	few	CASSYGTPNQPQHF	TGTGCCAGTAGTTACGGGACACCAAATCAGCCCCAGCATTTT
NA	TRBV5-1	TRBJ2-3	15	NA	CASSLRETSTDTQYF	TGCGCCAGCAGCCTTAGAGAGACTAGCACAGATACGCAGTATTTT
NA	TRBV29-1	TRBJ1-2	13	NA	CSVTLRDGYGYTF	TGCAGCGTTACCCTCAGGGATGGGTATGGCTACACCTTC
TRBD1	TRBV6-5	TRBJ1-4	14	few	CASRGTGGREKLFF	TGTGCCAGCAGAGGGACAGGGGGCAGGGAAAAACTGTTTTTT
NA	TRBV19	TRBJ1-4	16	NA	CASSIDKTRGNEKLFF	TGTGCCAGTAGTATAGACAAGACCCGAGGGAATGAAAAACTGTTTTTT
NA	TRBV5-4	TRBJ1-1	15	NA	CASSLGVGAMTEAFF	TGTGCCAGCAGCTTGGGGGTGGGGGCGATGACTGAAGCTTTCTTT
NA	TRBV18	TRBJ2-7	13	NA	CASSATGPNEQYF	TGTGCCAGCTCGGCCACAGGGCCCAACGAGCAGTACTTC
NA	TRBV9	TRBJ1-3	15	NA	CASSPTGSSGNTIYF	TGTGCCAGCAGCCCGACAGGAAGCTCTGGAAACACCATATATTTT
NA	TRBV14	TRBJ2-5	13	NA	CASSQVRQETQYF	TGTGCCAGCAGCCAAGTTCGGCAAGAGACCCAGTACTTC
NA	TRBV16	TRBJ2-7	14	NA	CASSQQGLRDEQYF	TGTGCCAGCAGCCAACAGGGGCTAAGGGACGAGCAGTACTTC
NA	TRBV4-1	TRBJ2-5	15	NA	CASSQDSRVQETQYF	TGCGCCAGCAGCCAAGATAGCAGGGTCCAAGAGACCCAGTACTTC
NA	TRBV4-1	TRBJ2-7	15	many	CASSRTGDSSYEQYF	TGCGCCAGCAGCCGTACGGGGGACAGCTCCTACGAGCAGTACTTC
NA	TRBV10-3	TRBJ1-5	16	NA	CAISDSRQNSNQPQHF	TGTGCCATCAGTGATTCGCGACAGAATAGCAATCAGCCCCAGCATTTT
TRBD1	TRBV28	TRBJ1-1	15	NA	CASSSSGQHPLGAFF	TGTGCCAGCAGTTCGTCGGGACAGCATCCCCTGGGAGCTTTCTTT
TRBD1	TRBV7-2	TRBJ1-3	14	few	CASSLGQGGNTIYF	TGTGCCAGCAGCTTAGGACAGGGTGGAAACACCATATATTTT
NA	TRBV5-6	TRBJ2-3	16	NA	CASSLAGRKDTDTQYF	TGTGCCAGCAGCTTGGCGGGTAGAAAGGACACAGATACGCAGTATTTT
NA	TRBV11-1	TRBJ2-7	15	NA	CASSSSEGTVYEQYF	TGTGCCAGCAGCTCCTCCGAGGGCACCGTCTACGAGCAGTACTTC